These 22 T cell receptor beta chains originate from one sample sequenced in a study of T-cell memory formation after mild COVID-19. MiXCR was run by TCRdb on the 5' RACE reads, yielding one entry per CDR3 protein. Found here are nearly 250,000 distinct CDR3 sequences, over 15% of them singletons; the top ten hold over 2%. Specimen: PBMCs or a T cell subset sorted from them (not recorded which). These TCRs come from an adult woman who had mild COVID-19 (a few samples of this study predate the infection). Cell type and time point are not known.

The V call is TRBV28, the J call TRBJ2-7; D remains unclear. CDR3 length: 12 amino acids. V was shortened by 6 bases and J by 5 bases, with 11 bases between the two germline ends. Germline V gene data show CDR1 as MDHEN and CDR2 as SYDVKM. DNA for the CDR3: TGTGCCAGCAGGGTTTCGTCCAACGAGCAGTACTTC. It specifies CASRVSSNEQYF.

The sample holds a few counts of this clonotype. The V and J genes are TRBV12-3 or TRBV12-4 and TRBJ1-2; 7 bases fit TRBD1. The length of the CDR3 is 13 residues. V gave up 7 bases and J gave up 4 bases; unmatched junction bases: 6. CDR3: CASTGTALYGYTF. In DNA, the CDR3 is TGTGCCAGCACCGGGACAGCCCTCTATGGCTACACCTTC.

This clonotype turned up a few times. This chain links TRBV6-2 or TRBV6-3 with TRBJ2-1, with 7 nucleotides matching TRBD2. V gave up 6 bases and J gave up 4 bases; unmatched junction bases: 9. CDR1 and CDR2 from the germline V gene are MNHEY and SVGEGT. CDR3 length equals 15 residues. CDR3 in DNA: TGTGCCAGCAGGAGGGAGGGCCCCCTATACAATGAGCAGTTCTTC. Residues: CASRREGPLYNEQFF.

The V and J genes are TRBV29-1 and TRBJ2-5; tentative D call: TRBD2 (5 bases). Germline CDR1 is SQVTM and CDR2 is ANQGSEA. Deletions cut 5 bases from V and 5 bases from J, with 18 bases between. The CDR3 is 14 amino acids. The CDR3, as DNA: TGCAGCGTTCCCACTCGAGGGTCGGGGGAGACCCAGTACTTC. The encoded protein is CSVPTRGSGETQYF. Full variable domain (remainder filled in from reference TRBV29-1 and TRBJ2-5): SAVISQKPSRDICQRGTSLTIQCQVDSQVTMMFWYRQQPGQSLTLIATANQGSEATYESGFVIDKFPISRPNLTFSTLTVSNMSPEDSSIYLCSVPTRGSGETQYFGPGTRLLVL.

This clonotype was detected only a few times. The chain links TRBV12-3 or TRBV12-4 to TRBJ1-2; D possibly corresponds to TRBD1 (6 bases). The CDR3 has 13 residues. Trimming left V 2 bases short and J 4 bases short, with 8 bases between. CDR3 amino acids: CASSLLGAYGYTF. The CDR3 DNA follows: TGTGCCAGCAGTTTATTGGGGGCCTATGGCTACACCTTC.

This clonotype has at least ten counts. The rearrangement joins TRBV20-1 to TRBJ2-7; D ambiguous. V dropped 0 bases and J dropped 2 bases, with 20 bases sitting between them. From germline, CDR1 is DFQATT and CDR2 SNEGSKA (reference sequence). The CDR3 spans 17 residues. CDR3 residues: CSARDLVPLLTTYEQYF. For the CDR3, the DNA is TGCAGTGCTAGAGATCTTGTCCCGCTGCTTACGACCTACGAGCAGTACTTC.

In this sample, this clonotype turned up many times. V usage is TRBV3-1 and J usage is TRBJ2-7; 9 bases fit TRBD1. Germline loops: CDR1 LGHDT, CDR2 YNNKEL (reference sequence). CDR3 length: 12 amino acids. V lost 4 bases, J lost 6 bases, and 1 base stayed unmatched. CDR3 sequence reads: CASSPQGAEQYF. Here the CDR3 DNA reads TGTGCCAGCAGCCCACAGGGGGCCGAGCAGTACTTC.

This clonotype was seen ten or more times. This rearrangement joins TRBV24-1 to TRBJ2-5, with TRBD2 as a possible D gene (6 bases). Germline CDR1 KGHDR, CDR2 SFDVKD. The CDR3 has 16 amino acids. Trimming left V 4 bases short and J 3 bases short, with 17 bases between. The CDR3 spells CATSDRGTRFEETQYF. The CDR3 DNA sequence: TGTGCCACCAGTGACCGGGGGACCCGATTCGAAGAGACCCAGTACTTC.

The chain employs TRBV6-2 or TRBV6-3 and TRBJ2-5; no clear D. V dropped 2 bases and J dropped 5 bases, with 18 bases sitting between them. The germline CDR1 and CDR2 sequences are MNHEY and SVGEGT. The CDR3 loop spans 16 amino acids. CDR3 sequence (DNA): TGTGCCAGCAGTTACCCCATTAGCTCCAGCTCGGAGACCCAGTACTTC. As protein: CASSYPISSSSETQYF.

The table lists this clonotype with many counts. The J gene is TRBJ2-5, the V gene TRBV5-6; 8 nucleotides align to TRBD1. Per germline, CDR1 SGHDT and CDR2 YYEEEE. The CDR3 totals 13 residues. Losses at the gene ends were 6 bases for V and 4 bases for J; bases not matched to a gene: 5. The CDR3 nucleotides are TGTGCCAGCACCGAGGACAGGGTAGAGACCCAGTACTTC. Its protein product is CASTEDRVETQYF.

As DNA, the CDR3 is TGCAGCGTTGAGGGGAATGGAGAGACCCAGTACTTC. Residues: CSVEGNGETQYF. This chain uses TRBV29-1 with TRBJ2-5; D gene uncertain. Germline assignment: CDR1 SQVTM and CDR2 ANQGSEA. The CDR3 length is 12 residues. Trimming stripped 3 bases from V and 4 bases from J, with 9 bases between.

The chain employs TRBV7-9 and TRBJ1-2; 7 bases fit TRBD1. This CDR3 has 18 amino acids. The V segment lost 1 base and the J segment 6 bases; nucleotides outside the gene matches: 17. The germline gives CDR1 SEHNR, CDR2 FQNEAQ (reference sequence). CDR3 in DNA: TGTGCCAGCAGCTTAGTTCGTCGGGCGGACAGGCTAAGGAATGGCTACACCTTC. Translating it yields CASSLVRRADRLRNGYTF.

This clonotype was found many times. One junction end disagrees with the germline gene, perhaps due to a read error. The rearrangement uses TRBV7-7 and TRBJ2-1, with D maybe TRBD2 (6 bases). Germline values: CDR1 SSHAT, CDR2 FNYEAQ (reference sequence). The CDR3 covers 14 residues. The CDR3 loop reads CASSSGLTYNEQFF. CDR3 nucleotide sequence: TGTGCTAGCAGCTCGGGACTGACCTACAATGAGCAGTTCTTC.

The chain is built from TRBV11-2 and TRBJ2-5; 8 bases align to TRBD1. Germline V gene data show CDR1 as SGHAT and CDR2 as FQNNGV. V shed 3 bases, J shed 5 bases, and the junction held 5 bases outside the gene matches. This CDR3 contains 14 residues. The CDR3 nucleotides are TGTGCCAGCAGCTTGTTCAGGGGGCGGGAGACCCAGTACTTC. Protein: CASSLFRGRETQYF.

Ten or more counts support this clonotype. This chain links TRBV9 with TRBJ2-1; 7 bases match TRBD2. V trimming: 0 bases; J trimming: 3 bases; junction bases outside the gene matches: 3. The CDR3 totals 15 residues. Germline V lookup: CDR1 SGDLS, CDR2 YYNGEE. The CDR3: CASSVEGLYYNEQFF. CDR3 nucleotide sequence: TGTGCCAGCAGCGTAGAGGGACTATACTACAATGAGCAGTTCTTC.

This clonotype was seen more than once but under ten times. The rearrangement uses TRBV7-2 and TRBJ2-7; 13 nucleotides align to TRBD2. The CDR3 runs 15 residues. The junction had 2 bases not matched to a gene; V was cut back by 4 bases and J by 2 bases. Germline-derived CDR1 and CDR2 are SGHTA and FQGNSA. CDR3 sequence reads: CASSSLAGGPYEQYF. The CDR3 DNA follows: TGTGCCAGCAGCTCACTAGCGGGAGGGCCCTACGAGCAGTACTTC.

The sample holds a few counts of this clonotype. J is TRBJ2-1 and V is TRBV25-1; TRBD1 matches at 11 bases. The length of the CDR3 is 16 residues. The germline CDR1 and CDR2 sequences are MGHDK and SYGVNS. The trim removed 5 bases at V and 3 bases at J, leaving 6 bases unmatched. The CDR3: CASSWGQGGGYNEQFF. As DNA, the CDR3 is TGTGCCAGCAGTTGGGGACAGGGGGGTGGCTACAATGAGCAGTTCTTC. The full variable domain, its missing parts supplied by reference TRBV25-1 and TRBJ2-1, is EADIYQTPRYLVIGTGKKITLECSQTMGHDKMYWYQQDPGMELHLIHYSYGVNSTEKGDLSSESTVSRIRTEHFPLTLESARPSHTSQYLCASSWGQGGGYNEQFFGPGTRLTVL.

A few counts support this clonotype. The chain links TRBV4-1 to TRBJ1-2; tentative D call: TRBD1 (6 bases). This CDR3 has 16 residues. V gave up 3 bases and J gave up 4 bases, with 18 bases separating them. The germline V gene has CDR1 MGHRA and CDR2 YSYEKL. The CDR3 region is CASSQGAGDPLYGYTF. The CDR3 region has the DNA TGCGCCAGCAGCCAGGGGGCAGGCGACCCGCTCTATGGCTACACCTTC.

This clonotype was counted only a few times. V is TRBV5-1 and J is TRBJ2-2, with 8 bases matching TRBD2. Germline V gene sequence: CDR1 SGHRS, CDR2 YFSETQ. J gave up 0 bases and V 0 bases, and 4 bases lay outside the gene matches. The CDR3 consists of 17 residues. CDR3 amino acids: CASSLVTSVPNTGELFF. In nucleotides, the CDR3 is TGCGCCAGCAGCTTGGTGACTAGCGTTCCGAACACCGGGGAGCTGTTTTTT.

This clonotype occurred a few times. V is TRBV2 and J is TRBJ2-1, with D tentatively TRBD1 (7 bases). The CDR3 is 12 residues long. V shed 5 bases and J shed 13 bases, with 15 bases lying between them. CDR1 is SNHLY, CDR2 FYNNEI, per germline. CDR3 in DNA: TGTGCCAGCAGTCCAGGGGGAGGCGCTCAGTTCTTC. This codes for CASSPGGGAQFF. The whole variable domain, filled in from reference TRBV2 and TRBJ2-1, reads EPEVTQTPSHQVTQMGQEVILRCVPISNHLYFYWYRQILGQKVEFLVSFYNNEISEKSEIFDDQFSVERPDGSNFTLKIRSTKLEDSAMYFCASSPGGGAQFFGPGTRLTVL.

This rearrangement joins TRBV5-4 to TRBJ2-3; maybe TRBD2 (5 bases). Germline CDR1 is SGHNT and CDR2 is YYREEE (reference sequence). The CDR3 consists of 14 residues. Trimming cost V 2 bases and J 5 bases, with 12 bases left between them. The chain's CDR3 is CASSFGRRGDTQYF. CDR3 nucleotides: TGTGCCAGCAGCTTTGGACGTCGGGGAGATACGCAGTATTTT.

This clonotype has a handful of counts. This chain connects TRBV5-5 to TRBJ1-6, with D possibly TRBD1 on 6 matching bases. With 3 bases removed from V and 5 bases from J, the gap between germline ends came to 12 bases. This CDR3 comprises 15 residues. The V gene's germline CDR1 is SGHKS and CDR2 YYEKEE (reference sequence). The CDR3 loop is CASSSRTVDNSPLHF. In nucleotides, the CDR3 is TGTGCCAGCAGCTCGCGGACAGTAGATAATTCACCCCTCCACTTT. The full variable domain, completed using reference TRBV5-5 and TRBJ1-6, is DAGVTQSPTHLIKTRGQQVTLRCSPISGHKSVSWYQQVLGQGPQFIFQYYEKEERGRGNFPDRFSARQFPNYSSELNVNALLLGDSALYLCASSSRTVDNSPLHFGNGTRLTVT.